This TCR beta chain was recovered during a study of blood T cell repertoires in COVID-19. The wider study: T cells, B-cell-depleted T cells, or PBMCs provided the cDNA or gDNA that served as material.

Assay used: immunoSEQ multiplex PCR; TCRdb lists only in-frame clones, some missing. The sample yields 220,000 or so clones, about 85% seen once. Germline V gene lookup returns CDR1 MDHEN and CDR2 SYDVKM. The ends lost 4 bases at V and 2 bases at J; junction bases unmatched: 2. The CDR3 spans 16 residues. Material for sequencing was peripheral blood. The sequence was obtained from a man aged 45-65 years who had recovered from COVID-19. V is TRBV28 and J is TRBJ2-2, with TRBD2 matching over 12 bases. The CDR3 DNA reads TGTGCCAGCAGTTCTAGCGGGAGGGCCAACACCGGGGAGCTGTTTTTT. Translating it yields CASSSSGRANTGELFF.